This is a list of T cell receptor beta chains from one sample in a study of T cells in Graves' hyperthyroidism and ophthalmopathy. In TCRdb, the multiplex PCR reads were re-called with MiXCR into one record per CDR3 protein. The sample records about 400,000 distinct CDR3 sequences, roughly 14% being singletons. Sequencing was carried out using blood. These receptors all stem from a man aged 18 to 30 with Graves' ophthalmopathy. Each CDR3 is given with its conserved first and last residue. The order of the fields is CDR3 protein, CDR3 DNA, V gene, D gene, J gene, clone size. The D gene is left open where the match is weak. Rows may omit the clone size; those that give it use once, few, many or a size class.

CDR3: CASRGRAGPAGELFF
DNA: TGTGCCAGCAGGGGCCGGGCGGGACCCGCCGGGGAGCTGTTTTTT
V: TRBV12-3/TRBV12-4
D: .
J: TRBJ2-2
size: many

CDR3: CSARESGSSYNEQFF
DNA: TGCAGTGCCCGAGAGTCGGGGAGCTCCTACAATGAGCAGTTCTTC
V: TRBV20-1
D: .
J: TRBJ2-1
size: many

CDR3: CATFRYGYTF
DNA: TGTGCCACCTTTCGGTATGGCTACACCTTC
V: TRBV6-1
D: .
J: TRBJ1-2
size: many

CDR3: CASSQRQEGTETQYF
DNA: TGCGCCAGCAGCCAGAGACAGGAAGGAACGGAGACCCAGTACTTC
V: TRBV5-1
D: .
J: TRBJ2-5
size: .

CDR3: CASSKPGQGFSDTEAFF
DNA: TGTGCCAGCAGCAAACCGGGACAGGGGTTTTCGGACACTGAAGCTTTCTTT
V: TRBV7-9
D: TRBD1
J: TRBJ1-1
size: .

CDR3: CASSQGVGPLTDTQYF
DNA: TGTGCCAGCAGCCAAGGAGTGGGGCCCCTCACAGATACGCAGTATTTT
V: TRBV3-1
D: .
J: TRBJ2-3
size: few

CDR3: CASSPYRLNTGELFF
DNA: TGTGCCAGCAGCCCGTACAGGTTGAACACCGGGGAGCTGTTTTTT
V: TRBV14
D: .
J: TRBJ2-2
size: .

CDR3: CSARAGLARSYEQYF
DNA: TGCAGTGCTAGAGCCGGGCTAGCGAGATCCTACGAGCAGTACTTC
V: TRBV20-1
D: .
J: TRBJ2-7
size: many

CDR3: CASSGGGLETGEQYF
DNA: TGTGCCAGCAGCGGGGGGGGACTAGAAACGGGGGAGCAGTACTTC
V: TRBV9
D: TRBD2
J: TRBJ2-7
size: few

CDR3: CASSQRRTDTQYF
DNA: TGTGCCAGCAGCCAACGGCGCACAGATACGCAGTATTTT
V: TRBV3-1
D: .
J: TRBJ2-3
size: many

CDR3: CASSSNPLAGGLQETQYF
DNA: TGCGCCAGCAGCTCAAACCCCCTTGCGGGGGGCCTCCAAGAGACCCAGTACTTC
V: TRBV5-1
D: TRBD2
J: TRBJ2-5
size: .

CDR3: CASSPVGRDQPQHF
DNA: TGTGCCAGCAGTCCAGTGGGGAGGGATCAGCCCCAGCATTTT
V: TRBV2
D: .
J: TRBJ1-5
size: many

CDR3: CASSPAGRGGSTDTQYF
DNA: TGCGCCAGCAGCCCGGCGGGGCGGGGGGGCAGCACAGATACGCAGTATTTT
V: TRBV5-1
D: TRBD2
J: TRBJ2-3
size: many

CDR3: CASRFLLGGYTF
DNA: TGTGCCAGCAGATTCCTCTTGGGAGGCTACACCTTC
V: TRBV6-1
D: .
J: TRBJ1-2
size: few

CDR3: CASRRTSGRGSYNEQFF
DNA: TGTGCCAGCAGGCGGACTAGCGGGAGGGGCTCCTACAATGAGCAGTTCTTC
V: TRBV6-1
D: TRBD2
J: TRBJ2-1
size: many

CDR3: CACWGGRGLEAFF
DNA: TGTGCCTGTTGGGGAGGCAGGGGCCTTGAAGCTTTCTTT
V: TRBV30
D: .
J: TRBJ1-1
size: .

CDR3: CAISNTGTGDEKLFF
DNA: TGTGCCATCTCCAATACCGGGACAGGGGATGAAAAACTGTTTTTT
V: TRBV10-3
D: TRBD1
J: TRBJ1-4
size: .

CDR3: CASSQGPREKLFF
DNA: TGCGCCAGCAGCCAAGGGCCAAGGGAAAAACTGTTTTTT
V: TRBV4-1
D: .
J: TRBJ1-4
size: .

CDR3: CASLRNRDTQYF
DNA: TGTGCCAGCCTACGAAATAGGGATACGCAGTATTTT
V: TRBV7-9
D: .
J: TRBJ2-3
size: many

CDR3: CASSPPAGHYEQYF
DNA: TGTGCCAGCTCACCACCGGCGGGACACTACGAGCAGTACTTC
V: TRBV18
D: .
J: TRBJ2-7
size: few

CDR3: CATAAGYTGELFF
DNA: TGTGCCACCGCGGCGGGATACACCGGGGAGCTGTTTTTT
V: TRBV28
D: .
J: TRBJ2-2
size: many

CDR3: CASSLGRAGEQYF
DNA: TGTGCCAGCAGTTTAGGCAGGGCGGGAGAGCAGTACTTC
V: TRBV12-3/TRBV12-4
D: .
J: TRBJ2-7
size: many

CDR3: CATSRDRGFDEQFF
DNA: TGTGCCACCAGCAGAGATAGGGGGTTTGATGAGCAGTTCTTC
V: TRBV15
D: .
J: TRBJ2-1
size: many

CDR3: CASSYSSGFGNEQYF
DNA: TGTGCCAGCAGTTACTCGTCGGGCTTTGGGAACGAGCAGTACTTC
V: TRBV6-6
D: .
J: TRBJ2-7
size: .

CDR3: CASSLALLGGEYF
DNA: TGTGCCAGCAGTTTAGCACTACTCGGAGGGGAATACTTC
V: TRBV28
D: .
J: TRBJ2-5
size: .

CDR3: CAWSGGGSDQETQYF
DNA: TGTGCCTGGAGTGGGGGAGGGTCTGATCAAGAGACCCAGTACTTC
V: TRBV30
D: TRBD2
J: TRBJ2-5
size: .

CDR3: CSADLPQLAHQDNEQFF
DNA: TGCAGTGCTGATCTCCCACAGCTAGCACACCAAGACAATGAGCAGTTCTTC
V: TRBV20-1
D: .
J: TRBJ2-1
size: many

CDR3: CASSNSGGNTGELFF
DNA: TGTGCCAGCAGCAACAGCGGGGGGAACACCGGGGAGCTGTTTTTT
V: TRBV7-6
D: TRBD2
J: TRBJ2-2
size: .

CDR3: CASSPGQIWSYNEQFF
DNA: TGCGCCAGCAGCCCCGGACAGATCTGGTCCTACAATGAGCAGTTCTTC
V: TRBV4-1
D: .
J: TRBJ2-1
size: few

CDR3: CASSYSEDLYGYTF
DNA: TGTGCCAGCAGTTACTCGGAGGATTTGTATGGCTACACCTTC
V: TRBV6-6
D: .
J: TRBJ1-2
size: many

CDR3: CSARDLAPTSYEQYF
DNA: TGCAGTGCTAGAGATCTGGCTCCCACCTCCTACGAGCAGTACTTC
V: TRBV20-1
D: .
J: TRBJ2-7
size: many

CDR3: CASSPFRLAGEDTQYF
DNA: TGTGCCAGCAGCCCCTTTCGATTAGCGGGAGAAGATACGCAGTATTTT
V: TRBV3-1
D: TRBD2
J: TRBJ2-3
size: few